A selection of T cell receptor beta chains follows, all from one sample in a study of CD8 T cells in ankylosing spondylitis. TCRdb redid the calling of the 5' RACE reads with MiXCR, one entry per CDR3 protein. The profile shows some 700,000 distinct CDR3 sequences, 15% to 20% of them singletons. The sequenced material came from blood, either unsorted or a sorted T cell fraction (not recorded which). These TCRs come from a male donor with ankylosing spondylitis. Each CDR3 is given with its conserved first and last residue. A D gene is named only where the DNA matches it firmly. Expanded clones are given a class, and other clones once, few, many or no size at all.

v_call	d_call	j_call	clone_size	cdr3_aa	cdr3_nt
TRBV6-1	-	TRBJ2-1	few	CASKWDQSSYNEQFF	TGTGCCAGCAAGTGGGACCAGAGCTCCTACAATGAGCAGTTCTTC
TRBV5-1	-	TRBJ1-2	few	CASSLPDASNYGYTF	TGCGCCAGCAGCTTACCCGACGCGTCTAACTATGGCTACACCTTC
TRBV6-6	-	TRBJ1-1	few	CASNEGNTEAFF	TGTGCCAGCAACGAGGGGAACACTGAAGCTTTCTTT
TRBV10-2	-	TRBJ1-4	-	CASLQTLATNEKLFF	TGCGCCAGCCTCCAGACCCTGGCAACTAATGAAAAACTGTTTTTT
TRBV7-2	-	TRBJ2-1	-	CASSARTAIYNEQFF	TGTGCCAGCAGCGCCCGGACAGCCATCTACAATGAGCAGTTCTTC
TRBV7-9	-	TRBJ1-1	many	CASSLQGSSTEAFF	TGTGCCAGCAGCTTACAGGGGAGTAGCACTGAAGCTTTCTTT
TRBV7-9	TRBD1	TRBJ2-7	few	CASSLVRQGAAGEQYF	TGTGCCAGCAGCTTAGTGAGACAGGGGGCGGCGGGTGAGCAGTACTTC
TRBV4-2	TRBD2	TRBJ2-3	-	CASSQVRLADATDTQYF	TGTGCCAGCAGCCAAGTCCGACTAGCGGACGCCACAGATACGCAGTATTTT
TRBV24-1	-	TRBJ2-1	few	CATRGTGSNNEQFF	TGTGCCACCAGAGGTACAGGTAGCAACAATGAGCAGTTCTTC
TRBV7-9	TRBD1	TRBJ2-6	few	CASSFTPRGTGANVLTF	TGTGCCAGCAGCTTTACCCCCAGGGGGACTGGGGCCAACGTCCTGACTTTC
TRBV5-1	TRBD1	TRBJ1-1	-	CASSGKGQGTEAFF	TGCGCCAGCAGCGGTAAGGGACAGGGCACTGAAGCTTTCTTT
TRBV27	-	TRBJ2-7	-	CASAGLLGPYEQYF	TGTGCCAGCGCGGGCCTCCTTGGCCCCTACGAGCAGTACTTC
TRBV20-1	-	TRBJ2-7	few	CSALQGNSYEQYF	TGCAGTGCCCTCCAGGGGAACTCCTACGAGCAGTACTTC
TRBV6-2/TRBV6-3	-	TRBJ2-1	-	CASSYPDWQGEQFF	TGTGCCAGCAGTTACCCGGACTGGCAGGGGGAGCAGTTCTTC
TRBV18	-	TRBJ1-1	-	CASSPAGYTEAFF	TGTGCCAGCTCACCAGCCGGGTACACTGAAGCTTTCTTT
TRBV7-9	-	TRBJ1-5	-	CASSFEGFNQPQHF	TGTGCCAGCAGCTTTGAAGGGTTCAATCAGCCCCAGCATTTT
TRBV12-3/TRBV12-4	TRBD1	TRBJ1-4	-	CASSLTGVYEKLFF	TGTGCCAGCAGCCTAACAGGGGTGTATGAAAAACTGTTTTTT
TRBV20-1	TRBD2	TRBJ2-1	-	CSSVRLAGSTNLNEQFF	TGCAGTTCCGTTCGACTAGCGGGGAGTACAAATTTGAATGAGCAGTTCTTC
TRBV20-1	-	TRBJ2-3	many	CSASGGRGRDTQYF	TGCAGTGCTAGCGGGGGGCGGGGGAGAGATACGCAGTATTTT
TRBV7-9	-	TRBJ1-1	few	CASSFRFNTEAFF	TGTGCCAGCAGCTTCAGATTCAACACTGAAGCTTTCTTT
TRBV20-1	-	TRBJ2-1	-	CSAREAPDTSSYNEQFF	TGCAGTGCTAGAGAGGCGCCGGACACGAGCTCCTACAATGAGCAGTTCTTC
TRBV4-1	TRBD1	TRBJ2-7	few	CASSRQTGVASYEQYF	TGCGCCAGCAGCCGGCAGACAGGGGTTGCCTCCTACGAGCAGTACTTC
TRBV7-7	-	TRBJ2-3	-	CASSVTSQDTQYF	TGTGCCAGCAGCGTAACGTCCCAAGATACGCAGTATTTT
TRBV6-2/TRBV6-3	-	TRBJ2-5	few	CASSKEPQYF	TGTGCCAGCAGTAAGGAGCCCCAGTACTTC
TRBV7-2	TRBD1	TRBJ1-5	few	CASSGLGQGGQPQHF	TGTGCCAGCAGCGGCCTAGGACAGGGAGGGCAGCCCCAGCATTTT
TRBV3-1	-	TRBJ2-2	-	CASSQDTGMYTGELFF	TGTGCCAGCAGCCAAGATACAGGGATGTACACCGGGGAGCTGTTTTTT
TRBV30	TRBD2	TRBJ2-1	-	CAWSLLAGGGNEQFF	TGTGCCTGGAGTCTTTTAGCGGGAGGAGGCAATGAGCAGTTCTTC
TRBV29-1	TRBD1	TRBJ1-1	-	CSATGTEDTEAFF	TGCAGCGCCACAGGGACAGAGGACACTGAAGCTTTCTTT
TRBV9	TRBD1	TRBJ1-2	-	CASSVAGGGYPYTF	TGTGCCAGCAGCGTAGCAGGGGGCGGTTACCCCTACACCTTC
TRBV28	TRBD1	TRBJ2-6	-	CASSLTGVPSGANVLTF	TGTGCCAGCAGCCTAACAGGGGTTCCCTCTGGGGCCAACGTCCTGACTTTC
TRBV7-9	-	TRBJ2-1	-	CASSLQANYNEQFF	TGTGCCAGCAGCCTCCAAGCCAACTACAATGAGCAGTTCTTC
TRBV7-9	-	TRBJ1-4	-	CASSRVIGGTNEKLFF	TGTGCCAGCAGCAGAGTAATCGGGGGTACTAATGAAAAACTGTTTTTT
TRBV20-1	TRBD2	TRBJ2-7	-	CSARTSGRAGGEQYF	TGCAGTGCTAGGACTAGCGGGAGGGCAGGGGGTGAGCAGTACTTC
TRBV7-2	TRBD1	TRBJ2-7	few	CASSGQQGGYEQYF	TGTGCCAGCAGCGGCCAACAGGGGGGCTACGAGCAGTACTTC
TRBV11-2	TRBD1	TRBJ2-2	-	CASSLEPGQGDTGELFF	TGTGCCAGCAGCTTAGAACCGGGACAGGGGGACACCGGGGAGCTGTTTTTT
TRBV24-1	TRBD1	TRBJ2-2	few	CATSDPSTGGYTGELFF	TGTGCCACCAGTGACCCCTCGACAGGGGGCTACACCGGGGAGCTGTTTTTT
TRBV25-1	TRBD1	TRBJ2-3	-	CASTPQGQGTDTQYF	TGTGCCAGCACTCCACAGGGGCAGGGCACAGATACGCAGTATTTT